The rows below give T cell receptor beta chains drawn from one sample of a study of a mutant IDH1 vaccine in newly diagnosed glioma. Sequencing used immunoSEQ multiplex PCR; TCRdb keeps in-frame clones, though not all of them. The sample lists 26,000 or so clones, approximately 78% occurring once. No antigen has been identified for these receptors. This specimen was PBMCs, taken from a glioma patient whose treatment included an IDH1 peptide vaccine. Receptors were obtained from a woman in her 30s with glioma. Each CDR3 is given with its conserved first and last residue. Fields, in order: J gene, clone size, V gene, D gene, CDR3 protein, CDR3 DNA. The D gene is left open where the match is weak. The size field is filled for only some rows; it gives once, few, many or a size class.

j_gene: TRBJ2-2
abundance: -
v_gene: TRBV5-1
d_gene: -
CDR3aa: CASSSRGADGELFF
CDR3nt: TGCGCCAGCAGCTCGCGGGGTGCTGACGGGGAGCTGTTTTTT

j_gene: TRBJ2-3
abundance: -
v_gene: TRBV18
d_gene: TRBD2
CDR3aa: CASSPFSGARTDTQYF
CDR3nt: TGTGCCAGCTCACCCTTTAGCGGGGCCCGCACAGATACGCAGTATTTT

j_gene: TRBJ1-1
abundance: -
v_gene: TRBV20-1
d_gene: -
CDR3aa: CSATLWGAAFF
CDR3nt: TGCAGTGCTACTCTGTGGGGAGCAGCTTTCTTT

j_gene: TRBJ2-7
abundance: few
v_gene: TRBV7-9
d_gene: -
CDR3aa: CASSLSNLFEQYF
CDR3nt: TGTGCCAGCAGCCTATCTAACTTATTCGAGCAGTACTTC

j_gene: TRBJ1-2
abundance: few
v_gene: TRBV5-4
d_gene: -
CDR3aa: CASSATTSGDYTF
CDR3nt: TGTGCCAGCAGCGCTACCACCTCCGGGGACTACACCTTC

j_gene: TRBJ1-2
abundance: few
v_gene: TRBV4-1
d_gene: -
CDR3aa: CASRGLNYGYTF
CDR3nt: TGCGCCAGCAGGGGGCTGAACTATGGCTACACCTTC

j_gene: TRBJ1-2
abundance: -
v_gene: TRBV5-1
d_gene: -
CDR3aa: CARAIGGVGGYTF
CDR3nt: TGCGCCAGAGCTATCGGCGGGGTGGGGGGCTACACCTTC

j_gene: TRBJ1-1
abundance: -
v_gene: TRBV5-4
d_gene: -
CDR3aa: CASSSVTRNTEAFF
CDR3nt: TGTGCCAGCAGCTCCGTCACGAGGAACACTGAAGCTTTCTTT

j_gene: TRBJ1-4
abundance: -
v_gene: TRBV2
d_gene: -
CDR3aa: CASTGVNNEKLFF
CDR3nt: TGTGCCAGCACAGGGGTTAATAATGAAAAACTGTTTTTT

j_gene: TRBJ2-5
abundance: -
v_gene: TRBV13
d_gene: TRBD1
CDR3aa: CASSLEGQGFQTQYF
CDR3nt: TGTGCCAGCAGCTTAGAGGGACAGGGGTTCCAGACCCAGTACTTC

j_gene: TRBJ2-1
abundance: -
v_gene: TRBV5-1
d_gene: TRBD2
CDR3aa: CASSGGLATEGNEQFF
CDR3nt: TGCGCCAGCAGCGGGGGACTAGCGACAGAAGGCAATGAGCAGTTCTTC

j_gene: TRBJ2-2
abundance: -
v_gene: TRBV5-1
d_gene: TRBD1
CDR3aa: CASSGQGMTGELFF
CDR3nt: TGCGCCAGCAGTGGACAGGGGATGACCGGGGAGCTGTTTTTT

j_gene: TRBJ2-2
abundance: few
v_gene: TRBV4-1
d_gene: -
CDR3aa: CASSRYSGELFF
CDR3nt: TGCGCCAGCAGCCGGTACTCCGGGGAGCTGTTTTTT

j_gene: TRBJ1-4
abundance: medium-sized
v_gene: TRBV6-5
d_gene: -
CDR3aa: CASSSVWGAEKLFF
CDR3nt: TGTGCCAGCAGTTCCGTATGGGGGGCGGAAAAACTGTTTTTT